These 30 T cell receptor beta chains originate from one sample sequenced in a study of cytomegalovirus exposure and HLA in healthy donors. The PCR had 60 Vbeta and 13 Jbeta primers. Assay: immunoSEQ multiplex PCR; the TCRdb copy retains only in-frame clones and omits some. The table lists 75,000 to 80,000 clones. Sequencing was done on a sample of PBMCs. These receptors were obtained from a man aged 18 to 29 in good health and CMV-seropositive.

This chain joins TRBV6-6 and TRBJ2-7; 9 bases map to TRBD1. The germline CDR1 and CDR2 sequences are MNHNY and SVGAGI (reference sequence). V shed 2 bases, J shed 6 bases, and the junction held 8 bases outside the gene matches. The CDR3 runs 15 residues. The CDR3 reads CASSYPRDRAGEQYF. The DNA of the CDR3 is TGTGCCAGCAGTTACCCGCGGGACAGGGCGGGCGAGCAGTACTTC.

Here the CDR3 DNA reads TGTGCCAGCAGCCAGGGGGACGGCTACACCTTC. It encodes CASSQGDGYTF. The rearrangement uses TRBV6-5 and TRBJ1-2; the match to TRBD1 covers 7 bases. From germline, CDR1 is MNHEY and CDR2 SVGAGI. This CDR3 contains 11 residues. J lost 8 bases, V lost 6 bases, and 3 bases had no gene match.

For the CDR3, the DNA is TGTGCCAGCAGGAAGGACAGTTATTATAACAATGAGCAGTTCTTC. Residues: CASRKDSYYNNEQFF. This chain joins TRBV7-6 and TRBJ2-1; maybe TRBD1 (6 bases). Germline CDR1 SGHVS, CDR2 FNYEAQ. The CDR3 runs to 15 residues. V was pared by 6 bases and J by 5 bases, with 17 bases between.

The J gene is TRBJ1-2, the V gene TRBV2; tentatively, D is TRBD1 (5 bases). V was shortened by 6 bases and J by 4 bases, with 12 bases between the two germline ends. Germline V gene sequence: CDR1 SNHLY, CDR2 FYNNEI. The CDR3 consists of 13 residues. CDR3 DNA sequence: TGTGCCAGCAGCCGGGGGGGGATCTATGGCTACACCTTC. Protein product: CASSRGGIYGYTF. Looking up the rest from reference TRBV2 and TRBJ1-2 gives the full variable domain: EPEVTQTPSHQVTQMGQEVILRCVPISNHLYFYWYRQILGQKVEFLVSFYNNEISEKSEIFDDQFSVERPDGSNFTLKIRSTKLEDSAMYFCASSRGGIYGYTFGSGTRLTVV.

This chain joins TRBV27 and TRBJ1-1; D might be TRBD1 (6 bases). The CDR3 has 14 amino acids. Trimming pared 4 bases from V and 3 bases from J, leaving 12 bases between. The V gene's germline CDR1 is MNHEY and CDR2 SMNVEV (reference sequence). The CDR3 DNA follows: TGTGCCAGCAGTTCTGGAAGGGGGTACACTGAAGCTTTCTTT. Protein: CASSSGRGYTEAFF.

This chain uses TRBV6-1 with TRBJ1-2; D unresolved. V lost 0 bases and J 4 bases, leaving 12 bases between the germline ends. This CDR3 region has 15 residues. Germline V CDR1 and CDR2: MNHNS, SASEGT. CDR3 sequence reads: CASSEANPSVYGYTF. CDR3 in DNA: TGTGCCAGCAGTGAAGCGAACCCCTCGGTCTATGGCTACACCTTC.

This chain links TRBV30 with TRBJ1-5, with D tentatively TRBD1 (6 bases). This CDR3 is built from 18 residues. From germline, CDR1 is GTSNPN and CDR2 SVGIG (reference sequence). The V and J ends lost 1 base and 2 bases respectively, with 21 bases between them. In DNA form, the CDR3 reads TGTGCCTGGAGTGGGGTACGCTCAGGGGCGCAGGGCAATCAGCCCCAGCATTTT. Translated, it gives CAWSGVRSGAQGNQPQHF. Filled out from reference TRBV30 and TRBJ1-5, the complete variable domain reads SQTIHQWPATLVQPVGSPLSLECTVEGTSNPNLYWYRQAAGRGLQLLFYSVGIGQISSEVPQNLSASRPQDRQFILSSKKLLLSDSGFYLCAWSGVRSGAQGNQPQHFGDGTRLSIL.

This rearrangement joins TRBV5-1 to TRBJ2-5, with D possibly TRBD2 on 6 matching bases. The CDR3 spans 14 residues. Germline CDR1 reads SGHRS; CDR2 reads YFSETQ. Trimming shortened V by 0 bases and J by 5 bases, and 11 bases separated the two germline ends. The CDR3 coding sequence is TGCGCCAGCAGCTTGGCCGGGGGTGGGGAGACCCAGTACTTC. Its translation is CASSLAGGGETQYF.

The V call is TRBV5-6, the J call TRBJ1-2; 7 bases are shared with TRBD1. The V gene's germline CDR1 is SGHDT and CDR2 YYEEEE. The CDR3 length is 13 residues. The trim removed 3 bases at V and 5 bases at J, leaving 4 bases unmatched. The chain's CDR3 is CASSSGTEYGYTF. CDR3 in DNA: TGTGCCAGCAGCTCCGGGACAGAGTATGGCTACACCTTC.

The chain joins TRBV6-1 to TRBJ1-1; a weak D match, TRBD1 (5 bases). CDR1 is MNHNS, CDR2 SASEGT, per germline. V lost 2 bases and J 4 bases, leaving 8 bases between the germline ends. The CDR3 runs to 13 residues. The CDR3 sequence is CASSEQGGTEAFF. The CDR3 DNA reads TGTGCCAGCAGTGAACAGGGTGGCACTGAAGCTTTCTTT.

The chain couples TRBV19 to TRBJ1-2; D remains ambiguous. Trimming stripped 3 bases from V and 7 bases from J, with 12 bases between. Germline V CDR1 and CDR2: LNHDA, SQIVND (reference sequence). The CDR3 is made up of 13 amino acids. This chain's CDR3 is CASSIGRSGGYTF. CDR3 nucleotides: TGTGCCAGTAGTATCGGTCGTTCGGGTGGCTACACCTTC.

The chain uses TRBV5-1 and TRBJ2-1, with 14 bases fitting TRBD2. The junction had 4 bases not matched to a gene; V was cut back by 4 bases and J by 1 base. Germline-derived CDR1 and CDR2 are SGHRS and YFSETQ. CDR3 length: 17 residues. CDR3 loop: CASSTGLAGVSYNEQFF. The CDR3 DNA is TGCGCCAGCAGCACGGGACTAGCGGGAGTATCCTACAATGAGCAGTTCTTC.

The chain uses TRBV19 and TRBJ1-1, with D perhaps matching TRBD1 (5 bases). This CDR3 comprises 13 residues. Between the trimmed V and J ends, which lost 4 bases and 1 base, there was a span of 7 bases. In germline, CDR1 is LNHDA, CDR2 SQIVND (reference sequence). In DNA, the CDR3 is TGTGCCAGTAGTACGACAGCGAACACTGAAGCTTTCTTT. It is translated as CASSTTANTEAFF.

The gene calls are TRBV4-1 and TRBJ1-5; 11 bases match TRBD1. CDR1 is MGHRA and CDR2 is YSYEKL in the germline V gene. The junction had 3 bases not matched to a gene; V was cut back by 1 base and J by 4 bases. The CDR3 sequence is 16 residues long. The DNA for the CDR3 is TGCGCCAGCAGCCAAGGCGGGACAGGGGGGAATCAGCCCCAGCATTTT. Amino acids: CASSQGGTGGNQPQHF.

The chain carries TRBV4-2 and TRBJ2-2; 7 bases align to TRBD1. Germline V lookup: CDR1 LGHNA, CDR2 YNFKEQ. The trim removed 3 bases at V and 8 bases at J, leaving 21 bases unmatched. This CDR3 has 19 residues. The CDR3 bases are TGTGCCAGCAGCCAGGAACTCATAGCACCCGGGACAGTTGGTGGGGAGCTGTTTTTT. Encoded protein: CASSQELIAPGTVGGELFF.

The J gene is TRBJ1-2, the V gene TRBV13; 9 nucleotides align to TRBD1. The germline V gene encodes CDR1 PRHDT and CDR2 FYEKMQ (reference sequence). This CDR3 is built from 18 residues. V was clipped by 5 bases and J by 5 bases; unmatched bases: 18. The CDR3 is CASSQTQGAPATDYGYTF. The CDR3 DNA reads TGTGCCAGCAGCCAGACACAGGGGGCGCCGGCTACGGATTATGGCTACACCTTC.

The chain joins TRBV29-1 to TRBJ2-1, with D perhaps matching TRBD2 (6 bases). Trimming removed 3 bases from V and 0 bases from J, with 12 bases in between. Germline CDR1 and CDR2: SQVTM and ANQGSEA. The CDR3 contains 15 residues. The DNA of the CDR3 is TGCAGCGTTGACCCGCGGGGAAGCTCCTACAATGAGCAGTTCTTC. It codes for CSVDPRGSSYNEQFF.

The chain carries TRBV6-1 and TRBJ2-6; a possible D gene is TRBD1 (5 bases). V was cut by 2 bases and J by 4 bases, with 9 bases left in between. In germline, CDR1 is MNHNS, CDR2 SASEGT. The CDR3 loop spans 15 amino acids. The CDR3 DNA is TGTGCCAGCAGTGAATCAGGGTCGGGGGCCAACGTCCTGACTTTC. Protein: CASSESGSGANVLTF.

The chain uses TRBV9 and TRBJ2-1; 9 positions agree with TRBD1. This CDR3 comprises 14 residues. CDR1 SGDLS and CDR2 YYNGEE come from the germline V gene. Trimming removed 3 bases from V and 4 bases from J; junction bases left unmatched: 2. The DNA of the CDR3 is TGTGCCAGCAGCGCCGGGACAGGGTACAATGAGCAGTTCTTC. Protein product: CASSAGTGYNEQFF.

CDR3: CASSNRENEQFF. For the CDR3, the DNA is TGTGCCAGCAGTAACAGGGAAAATGAGCAGTTCTTC. The chain uses TRBV11-3 and TRBJ2-1; maybe TRBD1 (6 bases). The CDR3 is made up of 12 amino acids. Germline CDR1 SGHNT, CDR2 YENEEA. V dropped 6 bases and J dropped 7 bases, with 10 bases sitting between them.

The chain couples TRBV5-8 to TRBJ1-1; weak D call: TRBD1 (6 bases). CDR1 SGHTS and CDR2 YDEGEE come from the germline V gene. With 1 base removed from V and 4 bases from J, the gap between germline ends came to 8 bases. This CDR3 is built from 13 residues. CDR3 loop: CASSLTGSTEAFF. The CDR3 region has the DNA TGTGCCAGCAGCTTGACAGGGAGCACTGAAGCTTTCTTT. The variable domain in full, completed from reference TRBV5-8 and TRBJ1-1, reads EAGVTQSPTHLIKTRGQQATLRCSPISGHTSVYWYQQALGLGLQFLLWYDEGEERNRGNFPPRFSGRQFPNYSSELNVNALELEDSALYLCASSLTGSTEAFFGQGTRLTVV.

As to this clone: This CDR3 is also generated by other DNA sequences in the sample. The chain joins TRBV9 to TRBJ2-5, with D possibly TRBD1 on 5 matching bases. CDR3 length equals 14 residues. Trimming cost V 2 bases and J 1 base, with 9 bases left between them. Germline V gene sequence: CDR1 SGDLS, CDR2 YYNGEE. CDR3 amino acids: CASSVGQSQETQYF. The CDR3, as DNA: TGTGCCAGCAGCGTGGGGCAAAGCCAAGAGACCCAGTACTTC. The full variable domain, with the rest looked up from reference TRBV9 and TRBJ2-5, is DSGVTQTPKHLITATGQRVTLRCSPRSGDLSVYWYQQSLDQGLQFLIQYYNGEERAKGNILERFSAQQFPDLHSELNLSSLELGDSALYFCASSVGQSQETQYFGPGTRLLVL.

J is TRBJ2-7 and V is TRBV6-1; 7 nucleotides align to TRBD2. The J segment lost 0 bases and the V segment lost 7 bases, leaving 6 bases of the junction unmatched. In germline, CDR1 is MNHNS, CDR2 SASEGT. This CDR3 spans 14 amino acids. CDR3 residues: CASTLAESSYEQYF. DNA for the CDR3: TGTGCCAGCACCCTAGCGGAGTCCTCCTACGAGCAGTACTTC.

J is TRBJ1-2 and V is TRBV5-6, with no clear D. The ends were cut back, 5 bases at V and 0 bases at J, with 8 bases in the middle. The CDR3 is made up of 13 amino acids. Germline V gene data show CDR1 as SGHDT and CDR2 as YYEEEE. Here the CDR3 reads CASRFFANYGYTF. The CDR3 bases are TGTGCCAGCAGATTTTTCGCTAACTATGGCTACACCTTC.

CDR3 sequence reads: CASSPSRDRATGNTIYF. DNA for the CDR3: TGTGCCAGCTCACCATCTCGGGACAGGGCAACTGGAAACACCATATATTTT. The chain joins TRBV18 to TRBJ1-3, with 9 nucleotides matching TRBD1. The CDR3 has 17 amino acids. Trimming cost V 2 bases and J 2 bases; bases outside gene matches: 7. Germline V lookup: CDR1 KGHSH, CDR2 LQKENI.

The rearrangement uses TRBV6-1 and TRBJ1-5; 9 nucleotides agree with TRBD1. The CDR3 has 13 amino acids. Germline trimming cut 6 bases from V and 6 bases from J; bases unmatched to any gene: 3. Germline assignment: CDR1 MNHNS and CDR2 SASEGT. The CDR3 DNA reads as TGTGCCAGCAGAGACAGGGGGGCTCAGCCCCAGCATTTT. It encodes CASRDRGAQPQHF.

The gene calls are TRBV7-6 and TRBJ2-7, with TRBD1 matching over 7 bases. This CDR3 has 15 residues. V shed 1 base and J 6 bases; nucleotides not matched to a gene: 9. Germline CDR1 and CDR2: SGHVS and FNYEAQ. The CDR3 bases are TGTGCCAGCAGCTTAGACCACAGGGGTACGGGCGAGCAGTACTTC. Amino acid sequence: CASSLDHRGTGEQYF. The variable domain in full, completed from reference TRBV7-6 and TRBJ2-7, reads GAGVSQSPRYKVTKRGQDVALRCDPISGHVSLYWYRQALGQGPEFLTYFNYEAQQDKSGLPNDRFSAERPEGSISTLTIQRTEQRDSAMYRCASSLDHRGTGEQYFGPGTRLTVT.

The chain has TRBV11-2 and TRBJ2-7; D is possibly TRBD1 (6 bases). Trimming took 0 bases from V and 7 from J, leaving 13 bases between them. Germline CDR1 is SGHAT and CDR2 is FQNNGV. The CDR3 is 14 residues long. CDR3 sequence (DNA): TGTGCCAGCAGCTTAGAGGGACACTCGGGGGAGCAGTACTTC. Residues: CASSLEGHSGEQYF.

V and J are TRBV7-9 and TRBJ1-1; a possible D gene is TRBD1 (5 bases). V was trimmed by 1 base and J by 0 bases, leaving 9 bases between them. This CDR3 is 15 amino acids long. CDR1 is SEHNR and CDR2 is FQNEAQ in the germline V gene (reference sequence). CDR3 region: CASSLGAGLNTEAFF. The CDR3, as DNA: TGTGCCAGCAGCTTAGGAGCAGGGTTGAACACTGAAGCTTTCTTT.

The J gene is TRBJ1-3, the V gene TRBV10-3; no firm D call. Trimming took off 4 bases at V and 1 base at J, with 8 bases between the two ends. Germline lookup yields CDR1 ENHRY and CDR2 SYGVKD. The CDR3 has 14 residues. CDR3 sequence (DNA): TGTGCCATCAGTGGGCAGGCATCTGGAAACACCATATATTTT. This sequence encodes CAISGQASGNTIYF.